This T cell receptor beta chain was found in a study of CD8+ T cells in alopecia areata. Study-wide context: Twice a day, 5 to 10 mg of oral tofacitinib was administered to treated patients. Findings and caveats of the study: Significant decreases in scalp clonality and expanded CD8+ clones followed tofacitinib treatment. With just one nonresponder, it is still uncertain whether baseline CD8+ expansion relates to response. Numerous expanded lesional clones remained in scalp and blood during tofacitinib.

Germline V gene lookup returns CDR1 DFQATT and CDR2 SNEGSKA (reference sequence). V was trimmed by 5 bases and J by 6 bases, leaving 8 bases between them. The CDR3 is 10 residues long. This sample's treatment: oral pan-JAK inhibitor, 5-10 mg twice daily. With respect to this clone: Its antigen is not identified.

As the sequencing template, cDNA was produced by extracting RNA and reverse transcribing it. Repertoires were generated with immunoSEQ multiplex PCR, while TCRdb's copy carries only in-frame clones and drops some. The sample includes roughly 100,000 clones, 70% to 90% of them seen just once. The receptor was derived from a human donor with alopecia areata. Here the sequenced sample was CD8+ T cells sorted from blood, taken around week 31, from a patient treated with tofacitinib. The chain has TRBV20-1 and TRBJ2-7; D gene uncertain. In DNA, the CDR3 is TGCAGTGCTGGGGTCTCCGAGCAGTACTTC. Translating it yields CSAGVSEQYF.